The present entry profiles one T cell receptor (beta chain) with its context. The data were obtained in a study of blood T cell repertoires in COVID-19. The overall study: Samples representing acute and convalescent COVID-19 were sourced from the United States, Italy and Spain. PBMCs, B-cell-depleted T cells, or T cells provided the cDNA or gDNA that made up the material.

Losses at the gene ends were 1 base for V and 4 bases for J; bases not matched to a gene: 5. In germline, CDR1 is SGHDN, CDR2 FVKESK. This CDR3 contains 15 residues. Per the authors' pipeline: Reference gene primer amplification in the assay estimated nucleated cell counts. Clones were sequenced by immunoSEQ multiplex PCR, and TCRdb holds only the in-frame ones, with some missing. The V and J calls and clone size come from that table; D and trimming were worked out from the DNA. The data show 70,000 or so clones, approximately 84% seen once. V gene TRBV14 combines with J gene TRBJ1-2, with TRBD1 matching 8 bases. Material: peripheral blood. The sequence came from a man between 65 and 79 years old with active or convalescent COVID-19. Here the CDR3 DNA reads TGTGCCAGCAGCCAAGCGTCCGGGACAGGCTATGGCTACACCTTC. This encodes CASSQASGTGYGYTF. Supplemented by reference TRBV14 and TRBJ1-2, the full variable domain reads EAGVTQFPSHSVIEKGQTVTLRCDPISGHDNLYWYRRVMGKEIKFLLHFVKESKQDESGMPNNRFLAERTGGTYSTLKVQPAELEDSGVYFCASSQASGTGYGYTFGSGTRLTVV.